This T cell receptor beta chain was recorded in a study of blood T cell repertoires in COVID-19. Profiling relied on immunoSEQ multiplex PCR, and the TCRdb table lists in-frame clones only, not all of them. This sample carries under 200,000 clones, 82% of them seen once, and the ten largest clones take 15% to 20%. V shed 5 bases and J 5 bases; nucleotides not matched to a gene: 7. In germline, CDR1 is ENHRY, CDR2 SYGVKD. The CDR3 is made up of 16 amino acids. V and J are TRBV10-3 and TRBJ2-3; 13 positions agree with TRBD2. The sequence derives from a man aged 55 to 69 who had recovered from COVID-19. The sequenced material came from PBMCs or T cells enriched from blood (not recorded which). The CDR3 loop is CAISRGLAGMGDTQYF. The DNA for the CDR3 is TGTGCCATCAGTCGGGGACTAGCGGGAATGGGAGATACGCAGTATTTT.